Presented here are 30 T cell receptor beta chains from one specimen sequenced in a study of OX40 agonist ivuxolimab in advanced cancers. Repertoires were generated with immunoSEQ multiplex PCR, while TCRdb's copy carries only in-frame clones and drops some. This sample has some 90,000 clones, with about 90% found just once. The source was CD4+ or CD8+ T cells sorted from blood, collected in a trial of the OX40 agonist ivuxolimab. These receptors were collected from an adult with an advanced solid tumor such as melanoma, head and neck, liver or kidney cancer.

CDR3 coding DNA: TGTGCCAGCAGCTTTGGGGGAGCCTCCTACGAGCAGTACTTC. Residues: CASSFGGASYEQYF. The chain is built from TRBV11-2 and TRBJ2-7; D could derive from TRBD1 or TRBD2 (5 bases each). The CDR3 totals 14 residues. The germline CDR1 and CDR2 sequences are SGHAT and FQNNGV. V was pared by 3 bases and J by 0 bases, with 9 bases between.

CDR3 bases: TGTGCCACCACACAGGCCCTATTCTCCTACGAGCAGTACTTC. Its translation is CATTQALFSYEQYF. J is TRBJ2-5 and V is TRBV28, with D possibly being TRBD1 (5 bases). The end of the DNA aligns better with TRBJ2-7, so the J call may be wrong. CDR1 and CDR2 (germline): MDHEN, SYDVKM. The length of the CDR3 is 14 residues.

This chain links TRBV10-3 with TRBJ1-6; D gene unclear. Trimming removed 6 bases at V and 4 bases at J, with 7 bases between. Germline values: CDR1 ENHRY, CDR2 SYGVKD. This CDR3 is 13 amino acids long. CDR3 region: CAIRADYNSPLHF. Written as DNA, the CDR3 is TGTGCCATCAGAGCAGATTATAATTCACCCCTCCACTTT.

Comment on this clone: At one end, the junction sequence differs from germline, possibly due to a read error. V usage is TRBV11-2 and J usage is TRBJ2-7, with D perhaps TRBD2 (6 bases). The CDR3 totals 16 residues. The V gene's germline CDR1 is SGHAT and CDR2 FQNNGV. DNA for the CDR3: TGTGCCAGCAGTTTAGCGTCCCGGGGGTCCTCCTACGAGCAGTACTTC. It encodes CASSLASRGSSYEQYF. Filled out from reference TRBV11-2 and TRBJ2-7, the complete variable domain reads EAGVAQSPRYKIIEKRQSVAFWCNPISGHATLYWYQQILGQGPKLLIQFQNNGVVDDSQLPKDRFSAERLKGVDSTLKIQPAKLEDSAVYLCASSLASRGSSYEQYFGPGTRLTVT.

The chain uses TRBV4-1 and TRBJ1-2, with D unclear. V gave up 3 bases and J gave up 2 bases, with 13 bases separating them. CDR1 is MGHRA and CDR2 is YSYEKL in the germline V gene. CDR3 size: 15 residues. The CDR3 spells CASSQTELQNYGYTF. The DNA of the CDR3 is TGCGCCAGCAGCCAGACGGAGTTACAGAACTATGGCTACACCTTC.

The chain uses TRBV6-6 and TRBJ2-1, with 8 nucleotides matching TRBD1. This CDR3 has 14 residues. With 6 bases clipped from V and 6 bases from J, the junction kept 7 bases outside the gene matches. Germline values: CDR1 MNHNY, CDR2 SVGAGI (reference sequence). The CDR3 DNA sequence: TGTGCCAGCAGAGGACAGGGTTCCATCAATGAGCAGTTCTTC. Amino acid sequence: CASRGQGSINEQFF.

CDR3 sequence (DNA): TGTGCCAGCAGCAAACTCAAGCGGGAGGGCGAAACAGATACGCAGTATTTT. Protein: CASSKLKREGETDTQYF. The genes are TRBV21-1 and TRBJ2-3; the table's D gene call, TRBD2, was not cross checked with the DNA. TRBV21-1 is a pseudogene segment. The length of the CDR3 is 17 residues.

The chain combines TRBV28 with TRBJ2-3; D is unclear. Germline CDR1 is MDHEN and CDR2 is SYDVKM. The CDR3 is 13 residues long. Trimming cost V 6 bases and J 2 bases, with 9 bases left between them. The CDR3 nucleotides are TGTGCCAGCAGCCCCCACTCCACAGATACGCAGTATTTT. It is translated as CASSPHSTDTQYF.

This clone was counted a few times. The gene calls are TRBV7-9 and TRBJ2-7; D is ambiguous. V was cut by 4 bases and J by 9 bases, with 16 bases left in between. The CDR3 spans 13 residues. Germline values: CDR1 SEHNR, CDR2 FQNEAQ (reference sequence). CDR3 DNA sequence: TGTGCCAGCAGCTCCGGACCCTCTTTCGGGCAGTACTTC. Its protein is CASSSGPSFGQYF.

The rearrangement links TRBV5-1 to TRBJ2-3, with D perhaps matching TRBD2 (6 bases). This CDR3 has 16 amino acids. The ends were cut back, 5 bases at V and 4 bases at J, with 20 bases in the middle. Germline CDR1 SGHRS, CDR2 YFSETQ. CDR3 sequence: CASRRGRELGADTQYF. The CDR3 bases are TGCGCCAGCAGAAGGGGACGGGAGCTCGGTGCAGATACGCAGTATTTT.

The chain links TRBV30 to TRBJ1-5; D perhaps matches TRBD1 (5 bases). The germline V and J ends were trimmed by 3 bases and 3 bases, with 9 bases remaining between them. Germline V lookup: CDR1 GTSNPN, CDR2 SVGIG (reference sequence). This CDR3 spans 13 amino acids. CDR3 DNA sequence: TGTGCCTGGAGCCGAGGGGCCAATCAGCCCCAGCATTTT. Residues: CAWSRGANQPQHF.

The genes are TRBV7-8 and TRBJ2-3; no definite D call. There are 12 residues in the CDR3. Trimming removed 5 bases at V and 2 bases at J, with 5 bases between. In germline, CDR1 is SGHVS, CDR2 FQNEAQ. The CDR3 sequence: CASSPNTDTQYF. In DNA form, the CDR3 reads TGTGCCAGCAGCCCAAACACAGATACGCAGTATTTT.

This chain connects TRBV27 to TRBJ1-4; 7 bases are a match to TRBD1. The CDR3 is 15 amino acids. Germline CDR1 MNHEY, CDR2 SMNVEV (reference sequence). J gave up 8 bases and V 2 bases, and 8 bases lay outside the gene matches. The CDR3 DNA reads TGTGCCAGCAGTTTACAAGGCAGGGGGTACGAAAAACTGTTTTTT. This translates into CASSLQGRGYEKLFF.

This clone was found a few times. The gene calls are TRBV18 and TRBJ2-1; TRBD2 aligns across 11 bases. The CDR3 runs to 15 residues. Per germline, CDR1 KGHSH and CDR2 LQKENI. The J segment lost 9 bases and the V segment lost 0 bases, leaving 4 bases of the junction unmatched. This CDR3 reads CASSPPAGLAAEQFF. In DNA, the CDR3 is TGTGCCAGCTCACCACCCGCGGGACTAGCGGCTGAGCAGTTCTTC.

This chain links TRBV30 with TRBJ2-5; D might be TRBD1 or TRBD2, each matching 6 bases. This CDR3 comprises 12 residues. CDR1 is GTSNPN and CDR2 is SVGIG in the germline V gene (reference sequence). V was clipped by 8 bases and J by 4 bases, with 14 bases between them. The CDR3 bases are TGTGCCGCTGGGGGGCTTTCAGAGACCCAGTACTTC. Encoded protein: CAAGGLSETQYF.

The gene calls are TRBV4-1 and TRBJ2-7; TRBD2 agrees at 11 bases. The CDR3 loop spans 18 amino acids. Losses at the gene ends were 3 bases for V and 3 bases for J; bases not matched to a gene: 13. CDR1 MGHRA and CDR2 YSYEKL come from the germline V gene. The CDR3 bases are TGCGCCAGCAGCCAGGAACCGCGGTCGGGACTAGCGGTCTACGAGCAGTACTTC. Protein sequence: CASSQEPRSGLAVYEQYF.

CDR3 in DNA: TGTGCCAGCAGAACCAGCCAGTCCGCTAACTATGGCTACACCTTC. This gives the protein CASRTSQSANYGYTF. J is TRBJ1-2 and V is TRBV6-1; D call uncertain. Germline V CDR1 and CDR2: MNHNS, SASEGT. The CDR3 totals 15 residues. Trimming removed 6 bases at V and 0 bases at J, with 14 bases between.

The CDR3 protein is CASSVVSGRAGGKNIQYF. CDR3 coding DNA: TGTGCCAGCAGTGTCGTCAGCGGGAGGGCCGGGGGCAAAAACATTCAGTACTTC. The rearrangement uses TRBV2 and TRBJ2-4; TRBD2 matches at 10 bases. Germline CDR1 is SNHLY and CDR2 is FYNNEI. Trimming removed 4 bases from V and 3 bases from J; junction bases left unmatched: 12. The CDR3 loop spans 18 amino acids.

In this sample, this clone turned up a few times. The rearrangement uses TRBV6-4 and TRBJ1-3, with D hard to call. CDR1 and CDR2 from the germline V gene are MRHNA and SNTAGT. This CDR3 is built from 15 residues. V lost 7 bases and J 2 bases, leaving 15 bases between the germline ends. The CDR3 reads CASTTSGSAGNTIYF. For the CDR3, the DNA is TGTGCCAGCACTACGTCGGGGAGTGCTGGAAACACCATATATTTT.

The V and J genes are TRBV6-4 and TRBJ2-7; the match to TRBD2 covers 7 bases. J gave up 3 bases and V 5 bases, and 10 bases lay outside the gene matches. This CDR3 is built from 15 residues. The germline CDR1 and CDR2 sequences are MRHNA and SNTAGT. This CDR3 is CASSHVVSGNYEQYF. Here the CDR3 DNA reads TGTGCCAGCAGTCACGTGGTAAGCGGGAACTACGAGCAGTACTTC.

The V and J genes are TRBV6-5 and TRBJ2-3; no firm D call. V lost 4 bases, J lost 2 bases, and 13 bases lay in between. CDR1 MNHEY and CDR2 SVGAGI come from the germline V gene. The CDR3 covers 15 residues. CDR3 coding DNA: TGTGCCAGCAGTTTCTCTCTATACGCCACAGATACGCAGTATTTT. Amino acid sequence: CASSFSLYATDTQYF.

The chain has TRBV7-2 and TRBJ1-1; no definite D call. The V gene lost 6 bases and the J gene lost 11 bases, with 16 bases spanning the gap. The CDR3 loop spans 12 amino acids. Per germline, CDR1 SGHTA and CDR2 FQGNSA. CDR3 residues: CASRLNENRAFF. CDR3 nucleotide sequence: TGTGCCAGCAGGTTAAACGAAAATCGGGCTTTCTTT.

The V and J genes are TRBV11-2 and TRBJ2-7, with D tentatively TRBD1 (5 bases). CDR3 length: 14 amino acids. V lost 4 bases and J lost 5, with 15 bases in between. Looked up from germline, CDR1 is SGHAT and CDR2 is FQNNGV. This chain's CDR3 is CASSSPPGRDEQYF. The CDR3 DNA sequence: TGTGCCAGCAGCTCCCCTCCCGGCAGGGACGAGCAGTACTTC. The variable domain in full, with the rest retrieved from reference TRBV11-2 and TRBJ2-7, is EAGVAQSPRYKIIEKRQSVAFWCNPISGHATLYWYQQILGQGPKLLIQFQNNGVVDDSQLPKDRFSAERLKGVDSTLKIQPAKLEDSAVYLCASSSPPGRDEQYFGPGTRLTVT.

The sample holds a few counts of this clone. V and J are TRBV6-5 and TRBJ1-2, with D unclear. Germline V gene lookup returns CDR1 MNHEY and CDR2 SVGAGI. V was pared by 5 bases and J by 4 bases, with 14 bases between. The CDR3 totals 14 residues. The CDR3 region has the DNA TGTGCCAGCAGTATGGATCGAGCATCCTATGGCTACACCTTC. It encodes CASSMDRASYGYTF.

This clone was observed a handful of times. V is TRBV7-9 and J is TRBJ2-2; TRBD2 aligns across 13 bases. Germline V gene data show CDR1 as SEHNR and CDR2 as FQNEAQ (reference sequence). CDR3 size: 16 residues. The V and J ends lost 5 bases and 7 bases, in that order; junction bases with no gene match: 7. CDR3 in amino acids: CASSLGTSGTGGELFF. The DNA for the CDR3 is TGTGCCAGCAGCCTCGGGACTAGCGGGACTGGCGGGGAGCTGTTTTTT.

Comments on this clone: At the DNA level, this CDR3 is encoded by other sequences in the same sample as well. V is TRBV30 and J is TRBJ2-2, with no clear D. Germline V gives CDR1 GTSNPN, CDR2 SVGIG (reference sequence). The CDR3 length is 13 residues. V was shortened by 3 bases and J by 1 base, with 6 bases between the two germline ends. The CDR3 region has the DNA TGTGCCTGGAGAAGAGGGAACACCGGGGAGCTGTTTTTT. This gives the protein CAWRRGNTGELFF.

The rearrangement links TRBV9 to TRBJ1-1, with D tentatively TRBD1 (5 bases). Per the germline V gene, CDR1 is SGDLS and CDR2 is YYNGEE. The germline V and J ends were trimmed by 4 bases and 0 bases, with 10 bases remaining between them. The CDR3 runs 14 residues. The DNA of the CDR3 is TGTGCCAGCAGCCGGGGGTTGATGAACACTGAAGCTTTCTTT. Residues: CASSRGLMNTEAFF.

This clone appeared a single time. The chain couples TRBV21-1 to TRBJ1-5; TRBD1, the D gene given by the table, was not confirmed from the DNA. TRBV21-1 corresponds to a pseudogene. This CDR3 comprises 15 residues. The CDR3 coding sequence is TGTGCCAGCCTACTAGACAGGGCGCACAATCAGCCCCAGCATTTT. Its protein product is CASLLDRAHNQPQHF.

The rearrangement links TRBV9 to TRBJ1-1; D might be TRBD1 (6 bases). V lost 0 bases and J lost 7, with 16 bases in between. This CDR3 is built from 15 residues. Germline V gene sequence: CDR1 SGDLS, CDR2 YYNGEE. The CDR3 sequence is CASSVVGGPGGEAFF. In DNA, the CDR3 is TGTGCCAGCAGCGTAGTGGGGGGCCCCGGAGGTGAAGCTTTCTTT.

This chain links TRBV7-2 with TRBJ2-7; D may match TRBD1 or TRBD2 (6 bases each). The V gene's germline CDR1 is SGHTA and CDR2 FQGNSA. CDR3 length: 13 residues. Trimming cost V 5 bases and J 6 bases, with 14 bases left between them. This chain's CDR3 is CASSTGGGLEQYF. In DNA, the CDR3 is TGTGCCAGCAGCACCGGTGGGGGGCTCGAGCAGTACTTC. Complete variable domain (other parts from reference TRBV7-2 and TRBJ2-7): GAGVSQSPSNKVTEKGKDVELRCDPISGHTALYWYRQSLGQGLEFLIYFQGNSAPDKSGLPSDRFSAERTGGSVSTLTIQRTQQEDSAVYLCASSTGGGLEQYFGPGTRLTVT.